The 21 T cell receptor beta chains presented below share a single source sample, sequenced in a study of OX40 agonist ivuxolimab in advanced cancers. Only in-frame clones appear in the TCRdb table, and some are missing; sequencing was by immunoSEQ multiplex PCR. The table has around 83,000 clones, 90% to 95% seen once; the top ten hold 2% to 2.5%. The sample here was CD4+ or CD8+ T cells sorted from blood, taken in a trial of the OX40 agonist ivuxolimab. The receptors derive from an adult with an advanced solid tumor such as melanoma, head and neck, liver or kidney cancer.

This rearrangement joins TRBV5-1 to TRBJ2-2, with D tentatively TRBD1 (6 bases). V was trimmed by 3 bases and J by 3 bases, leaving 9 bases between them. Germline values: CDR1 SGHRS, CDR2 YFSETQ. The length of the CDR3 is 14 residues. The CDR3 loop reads CASSSTGYTGELFF. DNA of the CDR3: TGCGCCAGCAGCTCAACAGGGTACACCGGGGAGCTGTTTTTT.

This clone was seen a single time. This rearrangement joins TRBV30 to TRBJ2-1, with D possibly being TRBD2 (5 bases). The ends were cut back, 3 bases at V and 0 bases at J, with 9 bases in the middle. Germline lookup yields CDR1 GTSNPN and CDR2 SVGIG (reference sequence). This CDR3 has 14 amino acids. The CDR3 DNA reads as TGTGCCTGGAGGGACTGGGCCTCCTACAATGAGCAGTTCTTC. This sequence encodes CAWRDWASYNEQFF. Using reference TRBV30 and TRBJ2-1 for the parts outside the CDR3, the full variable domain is SQTIHQWPATLVQPVGSPLSLECTVEGTSNPNLYWYRQAAGRGLQLLFYSVGIGQISSEVPQNLSASRPQDRQFILSSKKLLLSDSGFYLCAWRDWASYNEQFFGPGTRLTVL.

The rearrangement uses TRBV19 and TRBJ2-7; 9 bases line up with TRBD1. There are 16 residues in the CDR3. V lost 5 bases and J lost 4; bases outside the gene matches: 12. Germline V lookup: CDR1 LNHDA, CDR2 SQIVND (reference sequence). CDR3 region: CASSVFRGQGGYEQYF. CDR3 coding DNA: TGTGCCAGTAGTGTTTTCCGGGGACAGGGAGGTTACGAGCAGTACTTC.

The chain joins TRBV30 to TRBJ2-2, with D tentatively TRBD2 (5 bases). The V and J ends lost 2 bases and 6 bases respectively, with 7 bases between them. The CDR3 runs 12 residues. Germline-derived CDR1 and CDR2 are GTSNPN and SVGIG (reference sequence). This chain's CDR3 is CAWSRGSGELFF. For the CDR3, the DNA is TGTGCCTGGAGTCGGGGTTCCGGGGAGCTGTTTTTT.

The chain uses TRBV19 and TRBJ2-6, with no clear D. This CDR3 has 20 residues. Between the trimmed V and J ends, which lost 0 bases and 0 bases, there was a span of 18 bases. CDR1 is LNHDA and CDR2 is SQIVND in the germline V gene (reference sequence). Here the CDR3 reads CASSIERGKVKSSGANVLTF. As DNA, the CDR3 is TGTGCCAGTAGTATAGAAAGAGGAAAAGTTAAAAGCTCTGGGGCCAACGTCCTGACTTTC.

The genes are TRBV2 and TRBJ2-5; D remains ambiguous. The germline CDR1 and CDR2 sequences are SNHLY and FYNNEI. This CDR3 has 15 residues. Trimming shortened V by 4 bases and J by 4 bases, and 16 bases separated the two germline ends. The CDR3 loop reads CASSGDILLGETQYF. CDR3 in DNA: TGTGCCAGCAGTGGAGATATCCTGCTGGGAGAGACCCAGTACTTC.

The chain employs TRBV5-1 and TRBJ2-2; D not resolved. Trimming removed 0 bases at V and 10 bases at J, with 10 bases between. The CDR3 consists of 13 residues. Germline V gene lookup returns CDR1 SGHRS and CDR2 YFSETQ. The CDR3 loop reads CASSLGPFEELFF. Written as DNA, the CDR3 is TGCGCCAGCAGCTTGGGGCCCTTTGAGGAGCTGTTTTTT.

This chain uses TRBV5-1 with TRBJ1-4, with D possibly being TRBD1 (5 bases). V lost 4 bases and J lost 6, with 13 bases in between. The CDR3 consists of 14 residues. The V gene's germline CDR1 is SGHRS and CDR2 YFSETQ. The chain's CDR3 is CASSRNLGDEKLFF. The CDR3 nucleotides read TGCGCCAGCAGCCGGAACCTGGGGGATGAAAAACTGTTTTTT.

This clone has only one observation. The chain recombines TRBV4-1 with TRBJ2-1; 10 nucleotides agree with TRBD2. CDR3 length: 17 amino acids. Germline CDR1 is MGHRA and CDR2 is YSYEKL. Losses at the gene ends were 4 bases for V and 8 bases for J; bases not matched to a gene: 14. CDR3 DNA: TGCGCCAGCAGCCTTGGATGGACTAGCGGAGCGTTGGATGAGCAGTTCTTC. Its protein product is CASSLGWTSGALDEQFF.

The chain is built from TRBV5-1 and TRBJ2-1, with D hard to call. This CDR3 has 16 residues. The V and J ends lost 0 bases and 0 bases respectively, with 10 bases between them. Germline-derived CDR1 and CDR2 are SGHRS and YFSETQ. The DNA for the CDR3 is TGCGCCAGCAGCTTGGTACTACCCGGCTCCTACAATGAGCAGTTCTTC. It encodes CASSLVLPGSYNEQFF.

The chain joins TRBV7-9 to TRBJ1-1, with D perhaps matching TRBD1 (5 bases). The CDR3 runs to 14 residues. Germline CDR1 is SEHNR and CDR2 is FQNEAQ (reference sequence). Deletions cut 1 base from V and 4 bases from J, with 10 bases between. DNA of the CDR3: TGTGCCAGCAGCTTAGACCAGGGTCTCACTGAAGCTTTCTTT. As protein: CASSLDQGLTEAFF.

The CDR3 bases are TGTGCCAGCTCAAAGGGTTTTACAGTCGATAATGAGCAGTTCTTC. Amino acids: CASSKGFTVDNEQFF. The rearrangement uses TRBV18 and TRBJ2-1; D remains unclear. This CDR3 contains 15 residues. Trimming stripped 5 bases from V and 7 bases from J, with 18 bases between. Germline V gene sequence: CDR1 KGHSH, CDR2 LQKENI.

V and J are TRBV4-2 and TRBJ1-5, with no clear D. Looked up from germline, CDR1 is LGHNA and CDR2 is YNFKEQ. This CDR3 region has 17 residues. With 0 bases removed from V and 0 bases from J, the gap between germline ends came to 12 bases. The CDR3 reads CASSQEVAGISNQPQHF. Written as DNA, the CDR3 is TGTGCCAGCAGCCAAGAAGTGGCCGGAATTAGCAATCAGCCCCAGCATTTT.

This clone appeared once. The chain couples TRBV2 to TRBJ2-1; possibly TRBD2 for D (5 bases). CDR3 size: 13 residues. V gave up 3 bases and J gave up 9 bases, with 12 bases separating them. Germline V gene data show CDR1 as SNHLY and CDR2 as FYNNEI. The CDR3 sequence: CASSERGPTEQFF. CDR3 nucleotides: TGTGCCAGCAGTGAGCGAGGGCCCACTGAGCAGTTCTTC.

This chain's CDR3 is CASSGSGANVLTF. The CDR3 DNA is TGTGCCAGCAGCGGGTCTGGGGCCAACGTCCTGACTTTC. This rearrangement joins TRBV14 to TRBJ2-6; D unresolved. This CDR3 has 13 residues. CDR1 SGHDN and CDR2 FVKESK come from the germline V gene. V lost 5 bases, J lost 1 base, and 3 bases lay in between.

CDR3 bases: TGTGCCAGCAGCCAAGATGCCCAGGGGAATACGCAGTATTTT. Its translation: CASSQDAQGNTQYF. The J gene is TRBJ2-3, the V gene TRBV4-2; tentatively, D is TRBD1 (6 bases). The CDR3 spans 14 residues. CDR1 and CDR2 from the germline V gene are LGHNA and YNFKEQ. The ends were cut back, 0 bases at V and 7 bases at J, with 11 bases in the middle.

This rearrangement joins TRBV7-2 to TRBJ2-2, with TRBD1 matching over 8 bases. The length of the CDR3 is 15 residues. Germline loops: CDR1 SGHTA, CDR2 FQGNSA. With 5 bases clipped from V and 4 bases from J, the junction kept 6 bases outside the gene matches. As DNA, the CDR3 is TGTGCCAGCAGCATACGAGGACAGGGCACCGGGGAGCTGTTTTTT. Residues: CASSIRGQGTGELFF.

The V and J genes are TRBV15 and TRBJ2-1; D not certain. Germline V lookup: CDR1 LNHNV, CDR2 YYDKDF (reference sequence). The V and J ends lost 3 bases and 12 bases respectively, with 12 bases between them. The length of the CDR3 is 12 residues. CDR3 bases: TGTGCCACCAGCAGGGACGGCTTAGGGCAGTTCTTC. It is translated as CATSRDGLGQFF.

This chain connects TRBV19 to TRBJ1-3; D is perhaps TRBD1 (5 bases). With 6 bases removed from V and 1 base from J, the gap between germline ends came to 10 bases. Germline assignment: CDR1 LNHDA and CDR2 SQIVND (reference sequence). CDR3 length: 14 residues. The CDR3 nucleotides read TGTGCCAGTAGCCAGACAGAGTCTGGAAACACCATATATTTT. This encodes CASSQTESGNTIYF.

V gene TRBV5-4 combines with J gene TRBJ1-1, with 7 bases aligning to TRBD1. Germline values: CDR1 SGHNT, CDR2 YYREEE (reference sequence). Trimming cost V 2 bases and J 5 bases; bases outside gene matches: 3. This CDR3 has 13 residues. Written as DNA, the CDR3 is TGTGCCAGCAGCTTCAGGGGGAGTACTGAAGCTTTCTTT. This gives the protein CASSFRGSTEAFF.

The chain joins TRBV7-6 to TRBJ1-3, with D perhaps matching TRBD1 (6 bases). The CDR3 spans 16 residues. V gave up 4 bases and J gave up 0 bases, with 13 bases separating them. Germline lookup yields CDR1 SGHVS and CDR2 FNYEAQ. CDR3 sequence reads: CASSSGQMASGNTIYF. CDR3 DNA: TGTGCCAGCAGCTCAGGACAGATGGCCTCTGGAAACACCATATATTTT.